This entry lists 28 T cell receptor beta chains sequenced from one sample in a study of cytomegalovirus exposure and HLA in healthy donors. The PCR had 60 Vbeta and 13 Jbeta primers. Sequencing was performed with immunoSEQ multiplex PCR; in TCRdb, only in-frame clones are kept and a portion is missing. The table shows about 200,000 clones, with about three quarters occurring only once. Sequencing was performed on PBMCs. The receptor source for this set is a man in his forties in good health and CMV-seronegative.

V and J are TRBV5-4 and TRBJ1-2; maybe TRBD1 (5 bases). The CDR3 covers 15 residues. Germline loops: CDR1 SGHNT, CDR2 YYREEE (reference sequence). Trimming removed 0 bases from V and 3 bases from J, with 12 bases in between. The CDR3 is CASSLDRSTHYGYTF. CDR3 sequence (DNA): TGTGCCAGCAGCTTGGACAGGTCGACCCACTATGGCTACACCTTC.

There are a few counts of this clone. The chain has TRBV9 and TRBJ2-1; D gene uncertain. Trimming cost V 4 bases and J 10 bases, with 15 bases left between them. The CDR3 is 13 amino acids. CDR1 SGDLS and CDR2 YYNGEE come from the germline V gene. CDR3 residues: CASSSASGIEQFF. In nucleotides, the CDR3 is TGTGCCAGCAGCTCCGCGTCAGGAATCGAGCAGTTCTTC.

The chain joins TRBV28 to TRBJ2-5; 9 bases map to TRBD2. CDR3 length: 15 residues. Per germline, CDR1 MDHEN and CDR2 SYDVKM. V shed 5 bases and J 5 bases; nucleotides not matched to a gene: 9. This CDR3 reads CASSLPLAGVETQYF. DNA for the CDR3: TGTGCCAGCAGTCTACCATTAGCGGGAGTGGAGACCCAGTACTTC.

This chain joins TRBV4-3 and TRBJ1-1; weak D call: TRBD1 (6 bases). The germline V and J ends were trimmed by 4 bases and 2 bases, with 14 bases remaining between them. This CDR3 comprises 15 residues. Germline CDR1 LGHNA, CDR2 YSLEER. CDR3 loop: CASSPQGSFNTEAFF. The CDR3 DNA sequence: TGCGCCAGCAGCCCACAGGGAAGCTTTAACACTGAAGCTTTCTTT.

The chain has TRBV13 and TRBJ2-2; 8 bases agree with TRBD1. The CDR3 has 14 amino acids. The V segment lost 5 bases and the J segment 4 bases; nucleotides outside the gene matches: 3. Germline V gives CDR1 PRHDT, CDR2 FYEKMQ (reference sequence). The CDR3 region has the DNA TGTGCCAGCAGCGACAGGGGCGGCACCGGGGAGCTGTTTTTT. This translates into CASSDRGGTGELFF.

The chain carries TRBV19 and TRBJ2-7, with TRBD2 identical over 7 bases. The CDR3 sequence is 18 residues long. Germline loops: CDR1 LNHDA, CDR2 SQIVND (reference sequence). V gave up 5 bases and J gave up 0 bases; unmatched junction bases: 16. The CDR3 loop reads CASSPRSGVHLSSYEQYF. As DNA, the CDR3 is TGTGCCAGTAGTCCGAGAAGCGGGGTTCACCTGAGCTCCTACGAGCAGTACTTC.

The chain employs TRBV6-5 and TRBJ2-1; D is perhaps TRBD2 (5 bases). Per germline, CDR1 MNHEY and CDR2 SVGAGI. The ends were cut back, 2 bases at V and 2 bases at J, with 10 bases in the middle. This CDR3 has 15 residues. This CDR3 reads CASSYGGGPYNEQFF. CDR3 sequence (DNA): TGTGCCAGCAGTTACGGAGGAGGCCCCTACAATGAGCAGTTCTTC.

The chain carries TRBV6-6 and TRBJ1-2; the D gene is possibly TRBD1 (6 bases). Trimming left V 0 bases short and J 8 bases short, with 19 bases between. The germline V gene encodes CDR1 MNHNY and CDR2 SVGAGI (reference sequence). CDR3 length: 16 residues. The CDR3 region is CASSYSLKGERRGYTF. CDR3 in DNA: TGTGCCAGCAGTTACTCGCTGAAGGGGGAGAGGCGGGGCTACACCTTC.

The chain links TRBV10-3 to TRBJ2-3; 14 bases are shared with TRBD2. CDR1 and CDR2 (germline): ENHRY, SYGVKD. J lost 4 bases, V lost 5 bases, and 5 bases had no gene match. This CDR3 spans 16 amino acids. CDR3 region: CAISWTSGGNADTQYF. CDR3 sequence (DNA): TGTGCCATCAGTTGGACTAGCGGGGGGAATGCAGATACGCAGTATTTT.

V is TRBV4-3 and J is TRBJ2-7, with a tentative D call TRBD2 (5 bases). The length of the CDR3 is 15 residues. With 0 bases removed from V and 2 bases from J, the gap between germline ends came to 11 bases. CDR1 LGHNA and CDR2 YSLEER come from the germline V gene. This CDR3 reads CASSQDLDGTYEQYF. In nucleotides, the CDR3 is TGCGCCAGCAGCCAAGACTTGGACGGGACCTACGAGCAGTACTTC.

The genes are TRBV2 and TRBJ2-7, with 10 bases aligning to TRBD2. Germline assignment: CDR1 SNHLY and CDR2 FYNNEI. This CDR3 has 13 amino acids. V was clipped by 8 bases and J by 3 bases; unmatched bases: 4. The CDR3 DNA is TGTGCCAGCCGAGCTAGCGGGAGCTACGAGCAGTACTTC. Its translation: CASRASGSYEQYF.

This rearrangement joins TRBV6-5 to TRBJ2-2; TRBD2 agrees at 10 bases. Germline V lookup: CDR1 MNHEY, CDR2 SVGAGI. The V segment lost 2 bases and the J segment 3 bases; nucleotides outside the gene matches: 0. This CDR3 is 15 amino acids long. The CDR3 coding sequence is TGTGCCAGCAGTTACGGGACTAGCGACACCGGGGAGCTGTTTTTT. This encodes CASSYGTSDTGELFF.

The CDR3 loop is CASGPPETQYF. The CDR3 bases are TGTGCCAGCGGCCCCCCGGAGACCCAGTACTTC. The chain is built from TRBV27 and TRBJ2-5; no reliable D call. This CDR3 contains 11 residues. Trimming left V 8 bases short and J 5 bases short, with 9 bases between. From germline, CDR1 is MNHEY and CDR2 SMNVEV (reference sequence).

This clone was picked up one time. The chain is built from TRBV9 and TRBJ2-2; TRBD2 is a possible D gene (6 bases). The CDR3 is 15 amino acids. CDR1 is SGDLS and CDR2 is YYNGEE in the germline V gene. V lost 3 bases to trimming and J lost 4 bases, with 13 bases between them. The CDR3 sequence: CASSDISGVTGELFF. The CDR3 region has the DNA TGTGCCAGCAGCGATATATCGGGGGTCACCGGGGAGCTGTTTTTT.

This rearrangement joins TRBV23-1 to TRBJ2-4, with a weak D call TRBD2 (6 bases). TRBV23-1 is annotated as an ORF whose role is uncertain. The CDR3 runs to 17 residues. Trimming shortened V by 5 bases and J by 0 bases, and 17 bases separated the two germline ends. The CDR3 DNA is TGCGCCAGCAGTACGGGGGAGAGGTGTTCAGCCAAAAACATTCAGTACTTC. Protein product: CASSTGERCSAKNIQYF.

CDR3 amino acids: CASSQELTGANYGYTF. CDR3 sequence (DNA): TGTGCCAGCAGCCAAGAATTAACAGGGGCAAACTATGGCTACACCTTC. V and J are TRBV4-2 and TRBJ1-2; the match to TRBD1 covers 7 bases. The CDR3 has 16 residues. The junction had 6 bases not matched to a gene; V was cut back by 0 bases and J by 2 bases. The germline CDR1 and CDR2 sequences are LGHNA and YNFKEQ.

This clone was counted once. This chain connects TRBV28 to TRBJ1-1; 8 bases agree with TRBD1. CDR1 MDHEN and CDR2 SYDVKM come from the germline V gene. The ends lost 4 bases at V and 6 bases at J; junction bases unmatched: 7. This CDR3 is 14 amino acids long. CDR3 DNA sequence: TGTGCCAGCAGTTCAGGGGGCCCGGACGCTGAAGCTTTCTTT. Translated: CASSSGGPDAEAFF.

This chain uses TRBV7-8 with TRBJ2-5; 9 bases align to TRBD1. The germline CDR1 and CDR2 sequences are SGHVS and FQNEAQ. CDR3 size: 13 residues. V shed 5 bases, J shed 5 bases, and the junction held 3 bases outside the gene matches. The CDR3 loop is CASSRGTGETQYF. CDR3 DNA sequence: TGTGCCAGCAGCCGCGGGACAGGGGAGACCCAGTACTTC.

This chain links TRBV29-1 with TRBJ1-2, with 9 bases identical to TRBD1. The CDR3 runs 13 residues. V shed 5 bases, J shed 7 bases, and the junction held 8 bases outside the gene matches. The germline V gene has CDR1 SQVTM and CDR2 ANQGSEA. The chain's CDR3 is CSVQNRGLGGYTF. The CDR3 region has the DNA TGCAGCGTTCAGAACAGGGGGCTGGGTGGCTACACCTTC.

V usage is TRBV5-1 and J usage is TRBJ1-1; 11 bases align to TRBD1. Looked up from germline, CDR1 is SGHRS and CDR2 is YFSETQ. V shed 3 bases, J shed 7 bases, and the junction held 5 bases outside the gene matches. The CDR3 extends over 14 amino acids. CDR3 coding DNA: TGCGCCAGCAGCTACGGGACAGGGGGTATTGAAGCTTTCTTT. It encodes CASSYGTGGIEAFF.

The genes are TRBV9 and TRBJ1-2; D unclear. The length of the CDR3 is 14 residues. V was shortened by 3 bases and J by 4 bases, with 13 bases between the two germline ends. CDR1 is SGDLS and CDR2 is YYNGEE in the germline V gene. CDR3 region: CASSGESRPYGYTF. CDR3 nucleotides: TGTGCCAGCAGCGGGGAGTCTAGACCCTATGGCTACACCTTC.

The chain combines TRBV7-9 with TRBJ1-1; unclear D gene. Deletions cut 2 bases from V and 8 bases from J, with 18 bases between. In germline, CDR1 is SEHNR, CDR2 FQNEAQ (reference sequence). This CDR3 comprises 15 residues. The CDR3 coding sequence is TGTGCCAGCAGCTTACTCGGGAGCCCAACTGAAGAAGCTTTCTTT. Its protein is CASSLLGSPTEEAFF. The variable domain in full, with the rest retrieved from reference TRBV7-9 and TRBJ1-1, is DTGVSQNPRHKITKRGQNVTFRCDPISEHNRLYWYRQTLGQGPEFLTYFQNEAQLEKSRLLSDRFSAERPKGSFSTLEIQRTEQGDSAMYLCASSLLGSPTEEAFFGQGTRLTVV.

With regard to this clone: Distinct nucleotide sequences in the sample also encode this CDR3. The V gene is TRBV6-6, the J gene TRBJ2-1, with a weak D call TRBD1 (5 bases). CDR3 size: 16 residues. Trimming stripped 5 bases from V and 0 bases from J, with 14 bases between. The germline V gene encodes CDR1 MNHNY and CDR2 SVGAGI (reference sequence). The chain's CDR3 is CASSAHYDSSYNEQFF. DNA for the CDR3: TGTGCCAGCAGTGCCCACTACGACAGCTCCTACAATGAGCAGTTCTTC.

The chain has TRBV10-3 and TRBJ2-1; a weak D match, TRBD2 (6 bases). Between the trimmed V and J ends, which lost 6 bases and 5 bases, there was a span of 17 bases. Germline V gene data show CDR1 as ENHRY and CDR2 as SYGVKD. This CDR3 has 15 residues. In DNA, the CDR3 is TGTGCCATCAGCCTCCCGGGGGACTTTCACAATGAGCAGTTCTTC. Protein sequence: CAISLPGDFHNEQFF.

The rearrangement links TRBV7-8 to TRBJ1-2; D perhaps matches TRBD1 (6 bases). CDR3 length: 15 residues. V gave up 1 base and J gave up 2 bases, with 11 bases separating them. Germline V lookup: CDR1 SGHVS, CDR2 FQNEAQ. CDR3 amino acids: CASSLGTVLNYGYTF. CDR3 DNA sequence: TGTGCCAGCAGCTTAGGGACAGTTCTCAACTATGGCTACACCTTC.

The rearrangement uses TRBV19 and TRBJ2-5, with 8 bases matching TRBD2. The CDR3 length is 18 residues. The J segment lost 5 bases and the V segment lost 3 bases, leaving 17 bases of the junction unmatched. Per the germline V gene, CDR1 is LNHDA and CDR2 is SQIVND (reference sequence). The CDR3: CASSMIPGGASGGETQYF. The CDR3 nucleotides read TGTGCCAGTAGTATGATTCCCGGGGGGGCCTCGGGCGGTGAGACCCAGTACTTC. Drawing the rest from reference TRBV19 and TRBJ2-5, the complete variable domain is DGGITQSPKYLFRKEGQNVTLSCEQNLNHDAMYWYRQDPGQGLRLIYYSQIVNDFQKGDIAEGYSVSREKKESFPLTVTSAQKNPTAFYLCASSMIPGGASGGETQYFGPGTRLLVL.

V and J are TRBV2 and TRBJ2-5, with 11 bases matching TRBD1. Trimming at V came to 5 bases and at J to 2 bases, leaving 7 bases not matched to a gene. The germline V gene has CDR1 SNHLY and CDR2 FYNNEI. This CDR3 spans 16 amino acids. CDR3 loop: CASSTRDRGIQETQYF. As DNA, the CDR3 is TGTGCCAGCAGTACCCGGGACAGGGGGATACAAGAGACCCAGTACTTC. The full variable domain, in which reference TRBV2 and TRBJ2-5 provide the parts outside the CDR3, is EPEVTQTPSHQVTQMGQEVILRCVPISNHLYFYWYRQILGQKVEFLVSFYNNEISEKSEIFDDQFSVERPDGSNFTLKIRSTKLEDSAMYFCASSTRDRGIQETQYFGPGTRLLVL.

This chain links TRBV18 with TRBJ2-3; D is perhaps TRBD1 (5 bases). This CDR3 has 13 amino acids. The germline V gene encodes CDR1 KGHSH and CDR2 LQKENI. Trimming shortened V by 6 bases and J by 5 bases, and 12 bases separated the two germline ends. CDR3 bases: TGTGCCAGCTCGTCCATAGGGGTAGATACGCAGTATTTT. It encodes CASSSIGVDTQYF.